This passage covers 9 T cell receptor beta chains from one sample sequenced in a study of T cell responses to AZD1222 COVID-19 vaccine. The data were produced by immunoSEQ multiplex PCR, yet TCRdb's version contains in-frame clones alone and is incomplete. Of 150,000 to 200,000 clones listed, roughly 92% are singletons. The source material was peripheral blood, sampled on day 0 of AZD1222 vaccination. These TCRs come from an adult in good health.

This chain connects TRBV5-5 to TRBJ2-1; D gene ambiguous. V was cut by 3 bases and J by 9 bases, with 10 bases left in between. The germline gives CDR1 SGHKS, CDR2 YYEKEE (reference sequence). CDR3 size: 12 residues. CDR3 nucleotides: TGTGCCAGCAGCTGGATCAAATCTGAGCAGTTCTTC. Protein sequence: CASSWIKSEQFF.

The chain joins TRBV24-1 to TRBJ1-2; TRBD1 is a possible D gene (5 bases). The CDR3 runs 13 residues. V dropped 7 bases and J dropped 7 bases, with 15 bases sitting between them. Germline values: CDR1 KGHDR, CDR2 SFDVKD. The CDR3 is CATSTRDDIGYTF. CDR3 nucleotides: TGTGCCACCAGCACCCGGGACGATATTGGCTACACCTTC.

The V and J genes are TRBV28 and TRBJ2-2, with 9 bases aligning to TRBD2. Germline values: CDR1 MDHEN, CDR2 SYDVKM. The CDR3 consists of 16 residues. Trimming removed 0 bases from V and 2 bases from J; junction bases left unmatched: 1. DNA of the CDR3: TGTGCCAGCAGTTTATGGCTAGCGGGAAACACCGGGGAGCTGTTTTTT. It encodes CASSLWLAGNTGELFF.

Written as DNA, the CDR3 is TGTGCCAGCAGCAAACGTGGGGGGACAGGGGGGCAGCCCCAGCATTTT. Translating gives CASSKRGGTGGQPQHF. The V gene is TRBV21-1, the J gene TRBJ1-5; the DNA was not used to check the table's D call, TRBD1. TRBV21-1 is designated a pseudogene. The CDR3 runs 16 residues.

This chain connects TRBV2 to TRBJ2-2; 10 nucleotides line up with TRBD2. This CDR3 has 16 amino acids. The V gene end was trimmed by 10 bases and the J gene end by 1 base; junction bases not matched to a gene: 9. CDR1 is SNHLY and CDR2 is FYNNEI in the germline V gene. The CDR3 protein is CATKSSSGRNTGELFF. The CDR3 bases are TGTGCCACCAAGTCCTCTAGCGGGAGGAACACCGGGGAGCTGTTTTTT.

This sequence joins TRBV18 and TRBJ2-3, with 8 bases fitting TRBD2. The CDR3 has 15 residues. The ends lost 3 bases at V and 7 bases at J; junction bases unmatched: 9. Germline V gene lookup returns CDR1 KGHSH and CDR2 LQKENI. The CDR3 sequence: CASSPAGTSLYTQYF. Written as DNA, the CDR3 is TGTGCCAGCTCACCGGCCGGGACTAGTCTATATACGCAGTATTTT.

This rearrangement joins TRBV4-1 to TRBJ1-1; D uncertain. CDR1 and CDR2 from the germline V gene are MGHRA and YSYEKL. This CDR3 comprises 14 residues. With 2 bases removed from V and 1 base from J, the gap between germline ends came to 8 bases. The CDR3 sequence is CASSQPNKNTEAFF. The CDR3 coding sequence is TGCGCCAGCAGCCAACCAAACAAGAACACTGAAGCTTTCTTT.

The rearrangement links TRBV10-1 to TRBJ1-1; D gene ambiguous. Germline V gene lookup returns CDR1 WNHNN and CDR2 SYGVQD (reference sequence). Between the trimmed V and J ends, which lost 6 bases and 1 base, there was a span of 6 bases. The CDR3 loop spans 12 amino acids. The CDR3 sequence is CASRDENTEAFF. The CDR3 region has the DNA TGCGCCAGCAGGGACGAGAACACTGAAGCTTTCTTT.

The V and J genes are TRBV30 and TRBJ1-2; the match to TRBD1 covers 7 bases. CDR3 length: 13 residues. Germline loops: CDR1 GTSNPN, CDR2 SVGIG (reference sequence). The J segment lost 0 bases and the V segment lost 8 bases, leaving 6 bases of the junction unmatched. DNA for the CDR3: TGTGCCCACCCGGGACAGACTAACTATGGCTACACCTTC. Translation: CAHPGQTNYGYTF.